This T cell receptor beta chain was recovered during a study of blood T cell repertoires in COVID-19. Study as a whole: Samples taken during acute and convalescent COVID-19 were collected in the United States, Italy and Spain.

CDR1 SGDLS and CDR2 YYNGEE come from the germline V gene. The CDR3 runs 13 residues. The V and J ends lost 0 bases and 4 bases respectively, with 7 bases between them. Concerning this clone itself: This CDR3 is also generated by other DNA sequences in the sample.

Per the original data handling: Cell counts per sample came from amplifying reference gene primers. The data were produced by immunoSEQ multiplex PCR, yet TCRdb's version contains in-frame clones alone and is incomplete. V and J calls and clone size are copied from that table; D and trimming were computed from the DNA. The data contain approximately 330,000 clones, approximately 90% of them seen just once; the ten biggest clones take up 9.9%. The genes are TRBV9 and TRBJ1-1; no firm D call. Sequenced sample: peripheral blood. The TCR was taken from a young man with COVID-19, enrolled during active disease. CDR3 DNA sequence: TGTGCCAGCAGCGTAGTACCCAGCACTGAAGCTTTCTTT. Its protein product is CASSVVPSTEAFF.